Listed below are T cell receptor beta chains from one sample, sequenced in a study of ipilimumab plus nivolumab after autologous stem cell transplantation. Assay: immunoSEQ multiplex PCR; the TCRdb copy retains only in-frame clones and omits some. The sample lists about 16,000 clones, about 80% occurring once. The sample in question was PBMCs, obtained in a trial of ipilimumab plus nivolumab as post-transplant consolidation. These receptors were taken from a male donor with diffuse large B-cell lymphoma. Each CDR3 is given with its conserved first and last residue. Each record gives: D gene, clone size, V gene, J gene, CDR3 DNA, CDR3 protein. The D gene is left open where the match is weak. Where a row states a size, it is once, few, many or the class of an expanded clone; other rows omit it.

D gene: .
clone size: .
V gene: TRBV2
J gene: TRBJ1-1
CDR3 DNA: TGTGCCAGCAGTAACTGGAAGAACACTGAAGCTTTCTTT
CDR3 protein: CASSNWKNTEAFF

D gene: TRBD1
clone size: once
V gene: TRBV28
J gene: TRBJ2-1
CDR3 DNA: TGTGCCAGCAGTTTCTTCGGACAGGCTTACAATGAGCAGTTCTTC
CDR3 protein: CASSFFGQAYNEQFF

D gene: .
clone size: .
V gene: TRBV6-5
J gene: TRBJ1-2
CDR3 DNA: TGTGCCAGCAGTTACTCGCCAGGAAACTATGGCTACACCTTC
CDR3 protein: CASSYSPGNYGYTF

D gene: TRBD1
clone size: .
V gene: TRBV6-1
J gene: TRBJ2-3
CDR3 DNA: TGTGCCAGCAGTGGACAGGGCGTGCCAGATACGCAGTATTTT
CDR3 protein: CASSGQGVPDTQYF

D gene: .
clone size: .
V gene: TRBV7-2
J gene: TRBJ2-7
CDR3 DNA: TGTGCCAGCAGCCCGGGGGGCCACGAGCAGTACTTC
CDR3 protein: CASSPGGHEQYF

D gene: .
clone size: few
V gene: TRBV7-2
J gene: TRBJ2-1
CDR3 DNA: TGTGCCAGCAGCTTAGGTGGGTGGGGTGTCAATGAGCAGTTCTTC
CDR3 protein: CASSLGGWGVNEQFF

D gene: TRBD1
clone size: .
V gene: TRBV19
J gene: TRBJ2-7
CDR3 DNA: TGTGCCAGTAGCCCAGGGGGCTACGAGCAGTACTTC
CDR3 protein: CASSPGGYEQYF

D gene: .
clone size: .
V gene: TRBV7-9
J gene: TRBJ1-6
CDR3 DNA: TGTGCCAGCAGCTTAGGGGGGGACGGCCGTAATTCACCCCTCCACTTT
CDR3 protein: CASSLGGDGRNSPLHF

D gene: TRBD1
clone size: .
V gene: TRBV27
J gene: TRBJ2-7
CDR3 DNA: TGTGCCAGCAGTCCCGGACAGGGGTTATATTCCGAGCAGTACTTC
CDR3 protein: CASSPGQGLYSEQYF

D gene: TRBD1
clone size: .
V gene: TRBV9
J gene: TRBJ1-2
CDR3 DNA: TGTGCCAGCGGACAGGGGGCTTTAGGCTATGGCTACACCTTC
CDR3 protein: CASGQGALGYGYTF

D gene: TRBD2
clone size: .
V gene: TRBV11-3
J gene: TRBJ2-1
CDR3 DNA: TGTGCCAGCGGACTAGCGGGGGGATATGAGCAGTTCTTC
CDR3 protein: CASGLAGGYEQFF

D gene: .
clone size: .
V gene: TRBV6-4
J gene: TRBJ2-3
CDR3 DNA: TGTGCCAGCAGTGATTTACGGGCCGATACGCAGTATTTT
CDR3 protein: CASSDLRADTQYF